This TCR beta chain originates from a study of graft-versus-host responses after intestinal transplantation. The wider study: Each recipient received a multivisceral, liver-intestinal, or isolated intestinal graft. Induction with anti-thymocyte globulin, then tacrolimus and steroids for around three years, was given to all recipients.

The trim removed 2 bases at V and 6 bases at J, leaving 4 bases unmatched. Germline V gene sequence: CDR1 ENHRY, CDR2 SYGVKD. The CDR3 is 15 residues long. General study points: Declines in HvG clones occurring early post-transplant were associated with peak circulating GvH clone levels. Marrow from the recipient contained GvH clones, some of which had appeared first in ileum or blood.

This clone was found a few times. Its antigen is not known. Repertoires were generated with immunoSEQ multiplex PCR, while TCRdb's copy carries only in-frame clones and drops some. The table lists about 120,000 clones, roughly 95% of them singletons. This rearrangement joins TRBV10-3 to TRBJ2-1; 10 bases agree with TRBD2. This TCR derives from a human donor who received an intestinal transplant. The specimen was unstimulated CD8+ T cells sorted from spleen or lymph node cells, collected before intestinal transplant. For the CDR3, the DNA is TGTGCCATCAGTGAGCTAGCGGGAGCTGGCAATGAGCAGTTCTTC. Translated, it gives CAISELAGAGNEQFF.